This TCR beta chain was sequenced in a study of blood T cell repertoires in COVID-19. Study-wide context: Both acute and convalescent COVID-19 samples were obtained from the United States, Italy and Spain. Sources were T cells, B-cell-depleted T cells, or PBMCs; the material itself was cDNA or gDNA.

The CDR3 spans 15 residues. Germline V gene data show CDR1 as SGHRS and CDR2 as YFSETQ. V lost 0 bases and J 5 bases, leaving 15 bases between the germline ends. Authors' processing steps: Amplifying reference gene primers gave estimates of nucleated cell counts. Produced via immunoSEQ multiplex PCR; TCRdb's table is partial and in-frame only. V and J calls and clone size are given by that table; D and trimming were obtained from the DNA. The sample shows 150,000 to 200,000 clones, roughly 80% of them seen only once. This chain connects TRBV5-1 to TRBJ2-7; the D gene is possibly TRBD1 (7 bases). The sequenced material came from peripheral blood. This TCR was recovered from a woman in her thirties or forties with COVID-19, enrolled during active disease. CDR3 amino acids: CASSLGGTAGNEQYF. The DNA of the CDR3 is TGCGCCAGCAGCTTGGGGGGGACAGCGGGCAACGAGCAGTACTTC. The variable domain in full, with the rest retrieved from reference TRBV5-1 and TRBJ2-7, is KAGVTQTPRYLIKTRGQQVTLSCSPISGHRSVSWYQQTPGQGLQFLFEYFSETQRNKGNFPGRFSGRQFSNSRSEMNVSTLELGDSALYLCASSLGGTAGNEQYFGPGTRLTVT.